This entry lists 19 T cell receptor beta chains sequenced from one sample in a study of blood T cell repertoires in COVID-19. Assay used: immunoSEQ multiplex PCR; TCRdb lists only in-frame clones, some missing. The data show 150,000 to 200,000 clones, with about 91% seen just once and approximately 4% held by the top ten. Sequencing used peripheral blood. The receptors come from a woman aged 25 to 39 with acute or convalescent COVID-19.

The V and J genes are TRBV5-1 and TRBJ2-1, with 10 bases that match TRBD2. J gave up 5 bases and V 4 bases, and 6 bases lay outside the gene matches. The CDR3 sequence is 15 residues long. CDR1 and CDR2 from the germline V gene are SGHRS and YFSETQ. The CDR3 protein is CASSVGTSGNNEQFF. CDR3 coding DNA: TGCGCCAGCAGCGTCGGCACTAGCGGGAACAATGAGCAGTTCTTC. Filled out from reference TRBV5-1 and TRBJ2-1, the complete variable domain reads KAGVTQTPRYLIKTRGQQVTLSCSPISGHRSVSWYQQTPGQGLQFLFEYFSETQRNKGNFPGRFSGRQFSNSRSEMNVSTLELGDSALYLCASSVGTSGNNEQFFGPGTRLTVL.

The chain links TRBV5-4 to TRBJ2-3; a weak D match, TRBD2 (6 bases). Germline-derived CDR1 and CDR2 are SGHNT and YYREEE (reference sequence). V lost 1 base and J lost 5, with 20 bases in between. The CDR3 loop spans 17 amino acids. The CDR3 loop reads CASSLKWDSPGLDTQYF. The DNA for the CDR3 is TGTGCCAGCAGCTTGAAGTGGGACTCTCCGGGACTAGATACGCAGTATTTT.

The rearrangement uses TRBV2 and TRBJ2-3, with 9 bases matching TRBD1. The CDR3 extends over 14 amino acids. Germline V CDR1 and CDR2: SNHLY, FYNNEI. Trimming cost V 1 base and J 6 bases; bases outside gene matches: 2. DNA for the CDR3: TGTGCCAGCAGTGAAGACAGGGGGCGGGATACGCAGTATTTT. The encoded protein is CASSEDRGRDTQYF. Full variable domain (rest looked up from reference TRBV2 and TRBJ2-3): EPEVTQTPSHQVTQMGQEVILRCVPISNHLYFYWYRQILGQKVEFLVSFYNNEISEKSEIFDDQFSVERPDGSNFTLKIRSTKLEDSAMYFCASSEDRGRDTQYFGPGTRLTVL.

The chain has TRBV2 and TRBJ2-5, with 7 bases identical to TRBD2. The germline V gene encodes CDR1 SNHLY and CDR2 FYNNEI. The length of the CDR3 is 13 residues. J lost 7 bases, V lost 2 bases, and 4 bases had no gene match. The CDR3: CASSERGVGTQYF. CDR3 DNA: TGTGCCAGCAGTGAACGGGGGGTAGGGACCCAGTACTTC.

The chain combines TRBV28 with TRBJ2-1, with 8 nucleotides matching TRBD2. The V segment lost 7 bases and the J segment 6 bases; nucleotides outside the gene matches: 11. This CDR3 has 15 residues. Looked up from germline, CDR1 is MDHEN and CDR2 is SYDVKM. CDR3 DNA sequence: TGTGCCAGCAATTCCCCCGGGAGGGGGAGCAATGAGCAGTTCTTC. Its protein is CASNSPGRGSNEQFF. Full variable domain (missing parts from reference TRBV28 and TRBJ2-1): DVKVTQSSRYLVKRTGEKVFLECVQDMDHENMFWYRQDPGLGLRLIYFSYDVKMKEKGDIPEGYSVSREKKERFSLILESASTNQTSMYLCASNSPGRGSNEQFFGPGTRLTVL.

This clone was picked up one time. The chain joins TRBV6-4 to TRBJ1-5; 8 positions agree with TRBD1. Germline CDR1 reads MRHNA; CDR2 reads SNTAGT. V lost 8 bases, J lost 4 bases, and 7 bases stayed unmatched. The CDR3 spans 14 residues. The CDR3 bases are TGTGCCAGCCCCGGGACAGGACTTAATCAGCCCCAGCATTTT. Its translation is CASPGTGLNQPQHF.

The chain has TRBV30 and TRBJ2-3, with D possibly matching TRBD2 (5 bases). The CDR3 contains 16 residues. Trimming took 3 bases from V and 4 from J, leaving 20 bases between them. Germline CDR1 is GTSNPN and CDR2 is SVGIG (reference sequence). CDR3 DNA: TGTGCCTGGAGCAGCGGACTCGATGACCGGGCAGATACGCAGTATTTT. Encoded protein: CAWSSGLDDRADTQYF.

The genes are TRBV6-5 and TRBJ2-2; 7 nucleotides agree with TRBD2. With 6 bases clipped from V and 3 bases from J, the junction kept 7 bases outside the gene matches. CDR1 and CDR2 from the germline V gene are MNHEY and SVGAGI. The CDR3 sequence is 15 residues long. This CDR3 reads CASSGVGRDTGELFF. CDR3 nucleotide sequence: TGTGCCAGCAGCGGTGTGGGGAGGGACACCGGGGAGCTGTTTTTT.

V is TRBV10-2 and J is TRBJ2-7; 9 bases are shared with TRBD2. The V and J ends lost 2 bases and 1 base, in that order; junction bases with no gene match: 6. The CDR3 consists of 16 residues. The germline gives CDR1 WSHSY, CDR2 SAAADI. The chain's CDR3 is CASSERGLALSYEQYF. The CDR3 nucleotides read TGCGCCAGCAGTGAGAGGGGACTAGCTCTATCCTACGAGCAGTACTTC.

The CDR3 coding sequence is TGTGCCAGCAGTCAAGGGGTCGAAGCTTTCTTT. This encodes CASSQGVEAFF. The chain recombines TRBV28 with TRBJ1-1, with D possibly TRBD1 on 5 matching bases. Germline CDR1 MDHEN, CDR2 SYDVKM. Trimming took 5 bases from V and 8 from J, leaving 9 bases between them. This CDR3 region has 11 residues.

This chain uses TRBV27 with TRBJ2-7; TRBD1 aligns across 7 bases. Looked up from germline, CDR1 is MNHEY and CDR2 is SMNVEV (reference sequence). J was trimmed by 6 bases and V by 6 bases; bases with no gene match: 20. The CDR3 covers 17 residues. Here the CDR3 reads CASSRQGLDPLSGEQYF. CDR3 DNA sequence: TGTGCCAGCAGCCGACAGGGCCTGGACCCACTTTCTGGCGAGCAGTACTTC.

This clone was seen once. The chain is built from TRBV5-1 and TRBJ2-7; 10 bases align to TRBD2. The J segment lost 2 bases and the V segment lost 2 bases, leaving 4 bases of the junction unmatched. Germline lookup yields CDR1 SGHRS and CDR2 YFSETQ. CDR3 length equals 15 residues. CDR3: CASSLGLAETYEQYF. Written as DNA, the CDR3 is TGCGCCAGCAGCTTAGGACTAGCGGAGACCTACGAGCAGTACTTC.

This clone was seen more than once but under ten times. The rearrangement uses TRBV30 and TRBJ1-1; tentative D call: TRBD1 (5 bases). The CDR3 sequence is 14 residues long. Germline V gene data show CDR1 as GTSNPN and CDR2 as SVGIG (reference sequence). V was clipped by 2 bases and J by 5 bases, with 15 bases between them. The CDR3 here is CAWSPPGDSTEAFF. CDR3 bases: TGTGCCTGGAGTCCTCCGGGGGATTCGACTGAAGCTTTCTTT. Full variable domain (rest looked up from reference TRBV30 and TRBJ1-1): SQTIHQWPATLVQPVGSPLSLECTVEGTSNPNLYWYRQAAGRGLQLLFYSVGIGQISSEVPQNLSASRPQDRQFILSSKKLLLSDSGFYLCAWSPPGDSTEAFFGQGTRLTVV.

The J gene is TRBJ2-2, the V gene TRBV5-1, with 7 bases that match TRBD2. J lost 4 bases, V lost 6 bases, and 9 bases had no gene match. The CDR3 runs to 15 residues. Germline V CDR1 and CDR2: SGHRS, YFSETQ. The CDR3 sequence: CASTRREWGTGELFF. As DNA, the CDR3 is TGCGCCAGCACTCGGCGGGAGTGGGGCACCGGGGAGCTGTTTTTT.

The chain has TRBV18 and TRBJ1-1; no reliable D call. The germline CDR1 and CDR2 sequences are KGHSH and LQKENI. This CDR3 has 13 amino acids. Trimming removed 1 base at V and 7 bases at J, with 10 bases between. The CDR3 DNA is TGTGCCAGCTCACCACAATACGGGGTTGAAGCTTTCTTT. Amino acid sequence: CASSPQYGVEAFF.

J is TRBJ1-5 and V is TRBV28, with no clear D. The CDR3 totals 12 residues. Trimming removed 11 bases from V and 4 bases from J, with 12 bases in between. From germline, CDR1 is MDHEN and CDR2 SYDVKM. CDR3 bases: TGTGCCGAGGGCAGGTGGAATCAGCCCCAGCATTTT. Residues: CAEGRWNQPQHF.

This clone showed up just a few times. The CDR3 DNA is TGTGCCAGTCTTTTGGACATTGGCTACACCTTC. Its translation: CASLLDIGYTF. The chain combines TRBV2 with TRBJ1-2, with D possibly being TRBD1 (5 bases). Trimming pared 9 bases from V and 7 bases from J, leaving 12 bases between. Germline values: CDR1 SNHLY, CDR2 FYNNEI. This CDR3 spans 11 amino acids.

The V and J genes are TRBV10-3 and TRBJ1-1; D perhaps matches TRBD1 (6 bases). The CDR3 length is 13 residues. The germline gives CDR1 ENHRY, CDR2 SYGVKD. V lost 0 bases to trimming and J lost 9 bases, with 11 bases between them. The CDR3 loop is CAISESAGGQAFF. CDR3 DNA sequence: TGTGCCATCAGTGAGTCGGCGGGGGGCCAAGCTTTCTTT.

CDR3 sequence reads: CASSPLAGGLQETQYF. For the CDR3, the DNA is TGTGCCAGCTCACCACTAGCGGGGGGGCTCCAAGAGACCCAGTACTTC. The chain links TRBV18 to TRBJ2-5, with TRBD2 matching 11 bases. The CDR3 spans 16 residues. Germline trimming cut 1 base from V and 1 base from J; bases unmatched to any gene: 2. The germline V gene encodes CDR1 KGHSH and CDR2 LQKENI.